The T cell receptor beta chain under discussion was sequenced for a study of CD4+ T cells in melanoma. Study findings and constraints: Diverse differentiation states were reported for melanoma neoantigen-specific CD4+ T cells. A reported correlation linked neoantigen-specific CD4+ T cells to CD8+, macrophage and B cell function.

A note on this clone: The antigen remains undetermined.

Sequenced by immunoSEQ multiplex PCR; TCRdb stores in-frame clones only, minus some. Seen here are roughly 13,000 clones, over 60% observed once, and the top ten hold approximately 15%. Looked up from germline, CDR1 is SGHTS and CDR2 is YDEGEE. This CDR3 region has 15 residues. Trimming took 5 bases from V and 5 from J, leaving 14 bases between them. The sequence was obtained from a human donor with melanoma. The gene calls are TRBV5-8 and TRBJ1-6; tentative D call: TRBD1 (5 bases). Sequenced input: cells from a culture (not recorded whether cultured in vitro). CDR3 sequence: CASSYRQRNNSPLHF. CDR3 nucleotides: TGTGCCAGCAGTTATCGACAGAGGAATAATTCACCCCTCCACTTT.